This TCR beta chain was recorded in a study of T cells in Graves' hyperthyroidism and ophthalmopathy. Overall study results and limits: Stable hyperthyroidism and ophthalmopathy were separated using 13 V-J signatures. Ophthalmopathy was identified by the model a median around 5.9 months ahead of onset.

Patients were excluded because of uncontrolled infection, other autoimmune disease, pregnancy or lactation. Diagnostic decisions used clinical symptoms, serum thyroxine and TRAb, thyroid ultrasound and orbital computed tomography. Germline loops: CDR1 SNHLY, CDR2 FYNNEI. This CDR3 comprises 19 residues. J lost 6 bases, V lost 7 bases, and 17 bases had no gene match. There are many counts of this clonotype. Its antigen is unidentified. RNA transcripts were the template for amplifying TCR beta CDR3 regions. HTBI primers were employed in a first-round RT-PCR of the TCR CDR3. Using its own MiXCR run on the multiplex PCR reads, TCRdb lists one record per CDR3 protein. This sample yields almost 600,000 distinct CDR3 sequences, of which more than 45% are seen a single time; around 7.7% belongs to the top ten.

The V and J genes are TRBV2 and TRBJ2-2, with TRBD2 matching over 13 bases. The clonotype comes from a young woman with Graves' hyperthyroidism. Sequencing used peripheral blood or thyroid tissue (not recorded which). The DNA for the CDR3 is TGTGCCAGCATTCGGACTGCCCTTCGGACTAGCGGGAGCCCCGGGGAGCTGTTTTTT. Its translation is CASIRTALRTSGSPGELFF.